These 31 T cell receptor beta chains were sequenced from one sample in a study of technical replicates of blood from several donors. Generated by immunoSEQ multiplex PCR, the TCRdb table keeps only in-frame clones and is missing some. This sample has 40,000 to 60,000 clones, with 80% to 95% found just once. The material sequenced was PBMCs. The receptors shown here come from a human donor in good health. Some clones in this sample may be carry-over from other donors' samples.

The rearrangement links TRBV9 to TRBJ1-3, with a possible D match to TRBD1 (6 bases). Trimming stripped 6 bases from V and 6 bases from J, with 19 bases between. Germline V gene sequence: CDR1 SGDLS, CDR2 YYNGEE. The CDR3 length is 15 residues. CDR3 in amino acids: CASKQGYGDTNTIYF. CDR3 DNA: TGTGCCAGCAAACAGGGCTACGGGGATACAAACACCATATATTTT.

The rearrangement joins TRBV5-8 to TRBJ2-3; TRBD2 might be the D (6 bases). CDR1 is SGHTS, CDR2 YDEGEE, per germline. The CDR3 extends over 17 amino acids. Trimming removed 0 bases from V and 14 bases from J, with 28 bases in between. The CDR3 loop reads CASSLGFWRGAGGYPYF. The CDR3 DNA is TGTGCCAGCAGCTTGGGATTCTGGCGGGGCGCCGGGGGATACCCGTATTTT.

This clone has just a few counts. The gene calls are TRBV10-3 and TRBJ1-2; tentative D call: TRBD1 (5 bases). CDR1 and CDR2 (germline): ENHRY, SYGVKD. This CDR3 is 13 amino acids long. Trimming shortened V by 10 bases and J by 5 bases, and 17 bases separated the two germline ends. The CDR3 loop reads CASKGSGPYGYTF. The CDR3 DNA sequence: TGTGCCAGCAAGGGGTCAGGCCCATATGGCTACACCTTC.

The chain combines TRBV29-1 with TRBJ2-1; TRBD1 agrees at 8 bases. Losses at the gene ends were 6 bases for V and 4 bases for J; bases not matched to a gene: 2. Germline CDR1 is SQVTM and CDR2 is ANQGSEA. The CDR3 contains 12 residues. CDR3 amino acids: CSVTGGYNEQFF. DNA for the CDR3: TGCAGCGTAACAGGGGGTTACAATGAGCAGTTCTTC.

This clone was recorded once. The chain recombines TRBV7-8 with TRBJ1-2; D unclear. The CDR3 totals 15 residues. Germline CDR1 is SGHVS and CDR2 is FQNEAQ. Trimming removed 1 base from V and 4 bases from J, with 13 bases in between. In DNA, the CDR3 is TGTGCCAGCAGCTTAGACCCGGGTATAAGCTATGGCTACACCTTC. Amino acid sequence: CASSLDPGISYGYTF.

V is TRBV13 and J is TRBJ2-7; possible D gene TRBD2, 6 bases. This CDR3 contains 15 residues. Per germline, CDR1 PRHDT and CDR2 FYEKMQ (reference sequence). Trimming removed 2 bases at V and 0 bases at J, with 11 bases between. CDR3 protein: CASSLLGTGSYEQYF. The CDR3 nucleotides read TGTGCCAGCAGCTTACTCGGGACTGGCTCCTACGAGCAGTACTTC. The full variable domain, its missing parts supplied by reference TRBV13 and TRBJ2-7, is AAGVIQSPRHLIKEKRETATLKCYPIPRHDTVYWYQQGPGQDPQFLISFYEKMQSDKGSIPDRFSAQQFSDYHSELNMSSLELGDSALYFCASSLLGTGSYEQYFGPGTRLTVT.

This chain joins TRBV6-5 and TRBJ2-3; 8 bases match TRBD2. This CDR3 region has 14 residues. The trim removed 5 bases at V and 5 bases at J, leaving 6 bases unmatched. Germline CDR1 is MNHEY and CDR2 is SVGAGI. The CDR3 DNA sequence: TGTGCCAGCAGTCTTAGCGGGGTCGGAGATACGCAGTATTTT. This translates into CASSLSGVGDTQYF.

V usage is TRBV5-4 and J usage is TRBJ1-1; 8 bases fit TRBD1. V dropped 3 bases and J dropped 0; count of bases not matched to a gene: 4. The CDR3 spans 15 residues. Germline lookup yields CDR1 SGHNT and CDR2 YYREEE (reference sequence). The DNA of the CDR3 is TGTGCCAGCAGCTGGGACAGGTGGATGAACACTGAAGCTTTCTTT. Its translation is CASSWDRWMNTEAFF. Looking up the rest from reference TRBV5-4 and TRBJ1-1 gives the full variable domain: ETGVTQSPTHLIKTRGQQVTLRCSSQSGHNTVSWYQQALGQGPQFIFQYYREEENGRGNFPPRFSGLQFPNYSSELNVNALELDDSALYLCASSWDRWMNTEAFFGQGTRLTVV.

The chain carries TRBV30 and TRBJ1-5; D uncertain. This CDR3 comprises 15 residues. Germline V gives CDR1 GTSNPN, CDR2 SVGIG (reference sequence). V dropped 0 bases and J dropped 6 bases, with 15 bases sitting between them. Here the CDR3 DNA reads TGTGCCTGGAGTGTACCGAGGGCGGTTGGTCAGCCCCAGCATTTT. Translated, it gives CAWSVPRAVGQPQHF.

This clone was recorded once. The J gene is TRBJ1-5, the V gene TRBV2; D not resolved. This CDR3 has 14 residues. CDR1 and CDR2 (germline): SNHLY, FYNNEI. Trimming pared 6 bases from V and 7 bases from J, leaving 16 bases between. The CDR3 sequence is CASSLNGGRQPQHF. The CDR3 DNA reads TGTGCCAGCAGCTTAAATGGAGGGCGCCAGCCCCAGCATTTT.

The chain joins TRBV7-2 to TRBJ1-1; possible D gene TRBD1, 5 bases. Germline V gene lookup returns CDR1 SGHTA and CDR2 FQGNSA. V lost 5 bases, J lost 2 bases, and 12 bases lay in between. This CDR3 region has 14 residues. CDR3 loop: CASSPVGGNTEAFF. The CDR3, as DNA: TGTGCCAGCAGCCCCGTGGGGGGAAACACTGAAGCTTTCTTT.

This chain joins TRBV7-6 and TRBJ2-5; 7 nucleotides match TRBD2. There are 14 residues in the CDR3. CDR1 is SGHVS and CDR2 is FNYEAQ in the germline V gene. The ends lost 6 bases at V and 5 bases at J; junction bases unmatched: 9. CDR3 amino acids: CASSPAGVRETQYF. CDR3 sequence (DNA): TGTGCCAGCAGTCCTGCGGGGGTCCGGGAGACCCAGTACTTC.

The CDR3 nucleotides are TGTGCCAGCAGTGACTCGTCCAGCGGGAGGCACACCGGGGAGCTGTTTTTT. It translates to CASSDSSSGRHTGELFF. The rearrangement uses TRBV6-4 and TRBJ2-2; 9 bases match TRBD2. The V and J ends lost 0 bases and 3 bases, in that order; junction bases with no gene match: 5. CDR3 size: 17 residues. Germline V CDR1 and CDR2: MRHNA, SNTAGT.

The rearrangement joins TRBV7-8 to TRBJ2-1; tentative D call: TRBD2 (5 bases). Germline values: CDR1 SGHVS, CDR2 FQNEAQ. The CDR3 length is 17 residues. V gave up 5 bases and J gave up 3 bases, with 20 bases separating them. The CDR3 DNA is TGTGCCAGCAGCCCCCTCCTTTCCGGGGTCGACTACAATGAGCAGTTCTTC. As protein: CASSPLLSGVDYNEQFF.

V gene TRBV2 combines with J gene TRBJ2-7; 9 nucleotides align to TRBD1. The ends lost 5 bases at V and 3 bases at J; junction bases unmatched: 5. Germline-derived CDR1 and CDR2 are SNHLY and FYNNEI. CDR3 length: 14 residues. For the CDR3, the DNA is TGTGCCAGCAGTCCACGGACAGGGGTCTACGAGCAGTACTTC. Translation: CASSPRTGVYEQYF.

This sequence joins TRBV27 and TRBJ2-7, with D possibly being TRBD1 (5 bases). The V and J ends lost 6 bases and 3 bases respectively, with 12 bases between them. Looked up from germline, CDR1 is MNHEY and CDR2 is SMNVEV (reference sequence). This CDR3 has 13 residues. The CDR3 loop reads CASSYTGDYEQYF. CDR3 nucleotides: TGTGCCAGCAGCTATACAGGTGACTACGAGCAGTACTTC.

The chain is built from TRBV29-1 and TRBJ1-6; the D gene is possibly TRBD1 (6 bases). The germline gives CDR1 SQVTM, CDR2 ANQGSEA. The length of the CDR3 is 13 residues. V was cut by 5 bases and J by 10 bases, with 15 bases left in between. Here the CDR3 reads CSVTTETGSPLHF. DNA of the CDR3: TGCAGCGTTACGACGGAGACAGGCTCACCCCTCCACTTT. The whole variable domain, filled in from reference TRBV29-1 and TRBJ1-6, reads SAVISQKPSRDICQRGTSLTIQCQVDSQVTMMFWYRQQPGQSLTLIATANQGSEATYESGFVIDKFPISRPNLTFSTLTVSNMSPEDSSIYLCSVTTETGSPLHFGNGTRLTVT.

The chain has TRBV2 and TRBJ1-3, with D possibly TRBD1 on 6 matching bases. The V gene's germline CDR1 is SNHLY and CDR2 FYNNEI. This CDR3 has 15 amino acids. V dropped 6 bases and J dropped 0 bases, with 12 bases sitting between them. The CDR3 nucleotides are TGTGCCAGCAGGTACCTGGACAGCTCTGGAAACACCATATATTTT. It specifies CASRYLDSSGNTIYF.

The V and J genes are TRBV30 and TRBJ2-7; the D gene is possibly TRBD1 (6 bases). Germline V CDR1 and CDR2: GTSNPN, SVGIG (reference sequence). CDR3 size: 11 residues. With 5 bases removed from V and 7 bases from J, the gap between germline ends came to 12 bases. The CDR3 sequence: CAWGGGREQYF. CDR3 coding DNA: TGTGCCTGGGGGGGCGGGCGTGAGCAGTACTTC.

J is TRBJ1-2 and V is TRBV10-1; possible D gene TRBD1, 5 bases. The CDR3 extends over 13 amino acids. V shed 4 bases and J shed 8 bases, with 14 bases lying between them. Germline lookup yields CDR1 WNHNN and CDR2 SYGVQD (reference sequence). The CDR3 DNA sequence: TGCGCCAGCAGTGGATGGGGGGAAGACGGCTACACCTTC. As protein: CASSGWGEDGYTF.

The chain carries TRBV4-2 and TRBJ2-1, with 7 bases aligning to TRBD2. Germline V gives CDR1 LGHNA, CDR2 YNFKEQ. This CDR3 has 14 residues. V shed 4 bases and J 9 bases; nucleotides not matched to a gene: 9. CDR3: CASSREGQRGEQFF. The CDR3 DNA sequence: TGTGCCAGCAGCCGAGAAGGCCAGCGGGGTGAGCAGTTCTTC.

The J gene is TRBJ2-7, the V gene TRBV9; weak D call: TRBD1 (5 bases). This CDR3 spans 14 amino acids. CDR1 SGDLS and CDR2 YYNGEE come from the germline V gene. Trimming removed 5 bases from V and 1 base from J, with 13 bases in between. The CDR3 DNA is TGTGCCAGCAGTCGGGTAGCAGGGTCCTACGAGCAGTACTTC. Translation: CASSRVAGSYEQYF.

V is TRBV30 and J is TRBJ1-2; 9 nucleotides match TRBD1. This CDR3 comprises 15 residues. CDR1 and CDR2 (germline): GTSNPN, SVGIG (reference sequence). Trimming at V came to 0 bases and at J to 5 bases, leaving 7 bases not matched to a gene. The CDR3 coding sequence is TGTGCCTGGAGTGTTCCGGGACAGGGATCTTATGGCTACACCTTC. Protein: CAWSVPGQGSYGYTF.

The chain joins TRBV20-1 to TRBJ2-7; unclear D gene. V was pared by 1 base and J by 1 base, with 2 bases between. In germline, CDR1 is DFQATT, CDR2 SNEGSKA (reference sequence). The CDR3 covers 11 residues. CDR3 region: CSARVSYEQYF. CDR3 nucleotides: TGCAGTGCTAGAGTATCCTACGAGCAGTACTTC.

J is TRBJ1-6 and V is TRBV27, with D perhaps matching TRBD1 (6 bases). With 4 bases removed from V and 12 bases from J, the gap between germline ends came to 16 bases. Germline CDR1 is MNHEY and CDR2 is SMNVEV (reference sequence). This CDR3 spans 14 amino acids. The CDR3 is CASSSAGTLLPLHF. Here the CDR3 DNA reads TGTGCCAGCAGTTCCGCCGGGACACTTTTACCCCTCCACTTT.

CDR3 DNA: TGTGCCAGCAGCGACGGCGGGAGGGCCAACGAGCAGTACTTC. It yields the protein CASSDGGRANEQYF. This chain uses TRBV5-6 with TRBJ2-7; 9 bases are a match to TRBD2. The CDR3 consists of 14 residues. The germline CDR1 and CDR2 sequences are SGHDT and YYEEEE. V dropped 4 bases and J dropped 5; count of bases not matched to a gene: 7.

V is TRBV7-9 and J is TRBJ2-7, with 11 bases that match TRBD2. Germline assignment: CDR1 SEHNR and CDR2 FQNEAQ (reference sequence). The CDR3 is 18 residues long. V trimming: 0 bases; J trimming: 3 bases; junction bases outside the gene matches: 10. Here the CDR3 reads CASSLAGLSSGRFYEQYF. CDR3 DNA: TGTGCCAGCAGCTTAGCTGGCCTCTCTAGCGGGAGGTTCTACGAGCAGTACTTC.

This clone was seen a handful of times. The chain has TRBV13 and TRBJ1-4, with TRBD1 as a possible D gene (6 bases). Trimming removed 4 bases at V and 10 bases at J, with 16 bases between. The CDR3 has 14 residues. CDR1 PRHDT and CDR2 FYEKMQ come from the germline V gene (reference sequence). CDR3: CASSSRTASGKLFF. The CDR3 nucleotides are TGTGCCAGCAGCTCCCGGACAGCCTCTGGAAAACTGTTTTTT.

The chain has TRBV30 and TRBJ2-4; 9 bases match TRBD1. CDR1 and CDR2 (germline): GTSNPN, SVGIG (reference sequence). The CDR3 is 13 residues long. The CDR3 region has the DNA TGTGCTACTGACAGGGGGACCAAAAACATTCAGTACTTC. Translated: CATDRGTKNIQYF. Using reference TRBV30 and TRBJ2-4 for the parts outside the CDR3, the full variable domain is SQTIHQWPATLVQPVGSPLSLECTVEGTSNPNLYWYRQAAGRGLQLLFYSVGIGQISSEVPQNLSASRPQDRQFILSSKKLLLSDSGFYLCATDRGTKNIQYFGAGTRLSVL.

This chain joins TRBV7-7 and TRBJ2-1, with a possible D match to TRBD2 (5 bases). CDR3 length: 15 residues. V lost 4 bases and J lost 0, with 10 bases in between. Germline V gene data show CDR1 as SSHAT and CDR2 as FNYEAQ (reference sequence). CDR3 region: CASSSDSSSYNEQFF. CDR3 nucleotides: TGTGCCAGCAGCTCGGACTCCAGCTCCTACAATGAGCAGTTCTTC.

This rearrangement joins TRBV7-2 to TRBJ2-1; tentative D call: TRBD2 (7 bases). Germline-derived CDR1 and CDR2 are SGHTA and FQGNSA. Trimming left V 1 base short and J 4 bases short, with 11 bases between. CDR3 length equals 15 residues. CDR3 sequence: CASSLGGGSYNEQFF. The CDR3 DNA follows: TGTGCCAGCAGCTTAGGCGGGGGCTCGTACAATGAGCAGTTCTTC.